This TCR beta chain emerged from a study of T cell responses to AZD1222 COVID-19 vaccine. Repertoires were generated with immunoSEQ multiplex PCR, while TCRdb's copy carries only in-frame clones and drops some. Among 240,000 or so clones listed, 80% to 95% were seen once. The CDR3 consists of 13 residues. Germline CDR1 reads MDHEN; CDR2 reads SYDVKM. Trimming left V 6 bases short and J 2 bases short, with 11 bases between. The clonotype was recovered from an adult in good health. Sequences were derived from peripheral blood, sampled on day 0 of AZD1222 vaccination. V usage is TRBV28 and J usage is TRBJ2-7; D tentatively reads TRBD1 or TRBD2 (5 bases each). CDR3 residues: CASRVGVTYEQYF. CDR3 DNA: TGTGCCAGCAGGGTGGGGGTTACCTACGAGCAGTACTTC. Drawing the rest from reference TRBV28 and TRBJ2-7, the complete variable domain is DVKVTQSSRYLVKRTGEKVFLECVQDMDHENMFWYRQDPGLGLRLIYFSYDVKMKEKGDIPEGYSVSREKKERFSLILESASTNQTSMYLCASRVGVTYEQYFGPGTRLTVT.